The source of this T cell receptor beta chain is a study of cytomegalovirus exposure and HLA in healthy donors. Across the whole study: Ancestry clustering placed about 86% of more than 350 genotyped donors in the Caucasian-associated cluster.

Overall study findings and caveats: Across all donors, roughly uniform sequencing depth was an assumption of the presence/absence analyses. An Asian-associated ancestry cluster reportedly showed fewer N-insertions than the approximately 660-donor mean in a later analysis. Cytomegalovirus status, reportedly, was diagnosed with high specificity and sensitivity by the classifier.

Comment on this clone: What it binds is not known.

Germline loops: CDR1 SEHNR, CDR2 FQNEAQ (reference sequence). The CDR3 has 15 amino acids. The V end lost 7 bases, the J end lost 6 bases, and 21 bases lay between the germline ends. Researchers ran the PCR with 60 Vbeta and 13 Jbeta primers. Measured with immunoSEQ multiplex PCR; TCRdb has only the in-frame clones, and not every one. The sample contains over 100,000 clones, over 60% of which appear only once. The chain couples TRBV7-9 to TRBJ1-1; D uncertain. Sample: PBMCs. This clonotype was sampled from a woman aged 18-29 years in good health and CMV-seropositive. CDR3 region: CASIHRETYVPEAFF. The CDR3 DNA reads as TGTGCCAGCATCCACCGGGAAACCTACGTTCCTGAAGCTTTCTTT.